These 14 T cell receptor beta chains were all obtained from the same sample, sequenced in a study of blood T cell repertoires in COVID-19. Clones were read by immunoSEQ multiplex PCR, and TCRdb kept only the in-frame ones, dropping some. The table has hundreds of thousands of clones, roughly 90% seen once. Sequenced sample: PBMCs or T cells enriched from blood (not recorded which). The receptor set was obtained from a woman between 45 and 60 years old in a cohort exposed to, infected with or recovered from COVID-19 (not recorded which).

The chain employs TRBV6-2 or TRBV6-3 and TRBJ2-3, with D possibly TRBD1 on 5 matching bases. This CDR3 comprises 17 residues. The V gene's germline CDR1 is MNHEY and CDR2 SVGEGT. Trimming shortened V by 4 bases and J by 0 bases, and 17 bases separated the two germline ends. The CDR3 loop is CASSLIQGRPSTDTQYF. The CDR3 DNA sequence: TGTGCCAGCAGTTTAATCCAGGGTCGACCCAGCACAGATACGCAGTATTTT.

This chain connects TRBV27 to TRBJ1-5, with 11 bases lining up with TRBD1. In germline, CDR1 is MNHEY, CDR2 SMNVEV (reference sequence). After removal of 0 bases from V and 6 bases from J, the junction contained 4 bases not matched to a gene. This CDR3 is 16 amino acids long. CDR3 protein: CASSLSGTGGIQPQHF. The CDR3 DNA reads TGTGCCAGCAGTTTATCTGGGACAGGGGGAATTCAGCCCCAGCATTTT.

V usage is TRBV19 and J usage is TRBJ2-3, with 9 bases that match TRBD1. Trimming cost V 9 bases and J 0 bases; bases outside gene matches: 4. Germline CDR1 and CDR2: LNHDA and SQIVND (reference sequence). The length of the CDR3 is 14 residues. The CDR3 DNA follows: TGTGCCAGCAACAGGGGGCGAAGCACAGATACGCAGTATTTT. Amino acids: CASNRGRSTDTQYF. The complete variable domain, with remaining parts taken from reference TRBV19 and TRBJ2-3, reads DGGITQSPKYLFRKEGQNVTLSCEQNLNHDAMYWYRQDPGQGLRLIYYSQIVNDFQKGDIAEGYSVSREKKESFPLTVTSAQKNPTAFYLCASNRGRSTDTQYFGPGTRLTVL.

The sample holds one count of this clone. The CDR3 nucleotides are TGTGCCAGCAGCTTAGCCTTATCCACAGGCCAAGAGACCCAGTACTTC. Translated, it gives CASSLALSTGQETQYF. The genes are TRBV7-9 and TRBJ2-5; D perhaps matches TRBD1 (5 bases). Germline V lookup: CDR1 SEHNR, CDR2 FQNEAQ (reference sequence). Trimming pared 0 bases from V and 1 base from J, leaving 12 bases between. The CDR3 extends over 16 amino acids.

This clone was found once. The chain recombines TRBV7-9 with TRBJ1-2, with D possibly being TRBD1 (5 bases). The CDR3 contains 12 residues. The V end was cut by 5 bases, the J end by 6 bases, with 10 bases between. The germline V gene has CDR1 SEHNR and CDR2 FQNEAQ (reference sequence). This CDR3 reads CASSRRGNGYTF. The CDR3 DNA reads as TGTGCCAGCAGCCGCCGGGGGAATGGCTACACCTTC.

The chain couples TRBV5-4 to TRBJ2-3, with D hard to call. Trimming took 0 bases from V and 4 from J, leaving 12 bases between them. CDR1 and CDR2 (germline): SGHNT, YYREEE (reference sequence). The CDR3 sequence is 15 residues long. CDR3 in amino acids: CASSLVGRAADTQYF. The CDR3 DNA sequence: TGTGCCAGCAGCTTGGTAGGCCGTGCGGCAGATACGCAGTATTTT.

With respect to this clone: Mismatch with germline at one junction end may stem from a read error. The chain joins TRBV6-5 to TRBJ2-7; TRBD1 matches at 9 bases. CDR1 MNHEY and CDR2 SVGAGI come from the germline V gene. The CDR3 length is 15 residues. The CDR3 DNA follows: TGTGCCAGCAGTCACTCGGGGACAGGGACCTACGAGCAGTACTTC. It specifies CASSHSGTGTYEQYF.

The count of this clone is one. J is TRBJ1-3 and V is TRBV18, with 7 nucleotides matching TRBD1. CDR3 length: 17 amino acids. Germline V CDR1 and CDR2: KGHSH, LQKENI. Trimming cost V 4 bases and J 4 bases; bases outside gene matches: 13. CDR3 DNA: TGTGCCAGCTCACTACTTACAGGGGAGGCGTCCGGAAACACCATATATTTT. Its protein product is CASSLLTGEASGNTIYF.

With respect to this clone: A much larger clone lies one base from this, so it may be a read error. The chain combines TRBV4-3 with TRBJ1-1, with D hard to call. Germline CDR1 and CDR2: LGHNA and YSLEER. This CDR3 is built from 14 residues. Between the trimmed V and J ends, which lost 0 bases and 2 bases, there was a span of 7 bases. The CDR3 coding sequence is TGCGCCAGCAGCCAAGATCAGGTAAACACTGAAGCTTTCTTT. This gives the protein CASSQDQVNTEAFF.

The V call is TRBV5-6, the J call TRBJ2-7; D not certain. Trimming took off 2 bases at V and 6 bases at J, with 12 bases between the two ends. The germline V gene has CDR1 SGHDT and CDR2 YYEEEE. The CDR3 is made up of 13 amino acids. In nucleotides, the CDR3 is TGTGCCAGCAGCTTAAGGAGTTTTGGCGAGCAGTACTTC. Translated, it gives CASSLRSFGEQYF. Complete variable domain (other parts from reference TRBV5-6 and TRBJ2-7): DAGVTQSPTHLIKTRGQQVTLRCSPKSGHDTVSWYQQALGQGPQFIFQYYEEEERQRGNFPDRFSGHQFPNYSSELNVNALLLGDSALYLCASSLRSFGEQYFGPGTRLTVT.

V gene TRBV9 combines with J gene TRBJ1-1; 7 bases are shared with TRBD1. The trim removed 0 bases at V and 4 bases at J, leaving 6 bases unmatched. This CDR3 is built from 15 residues. The V gene's germline CDR1 is SGDLS and CDR2 YYNGEE. This CDR3 reads CASSVGPGGGTEAFF. As DNA, the CDR3 is TGTGCCAGCAGCGTAGGGCCAGGGGGAGGCACTGAAGCTTTCTTT.

The rearrangement links TRBV5-5 to TRBJ2-3; TRBD2 agrees at 9 bases. Germline V gives CDR1 SGHKS, CDR2 YYEKEE (reference sequence). The CDR3 covers 14 residues. The V segment lost 4 bases and the J segment 2 bases; nucleotides outside the gene matches: 2. The chain's CDR3 is CASSRTSDTDTQYF. CDR3 DNA: TGTGCCAGCAGCCGGACTAGCGACACAGATACGCAGTATTTT.

The chain uses TRBV30 and TRBJ2-3; 8 nucleotides line up with TRBD2. Trimming removed 3 bases from V and 5 bases from J; junction bases left unmatched: 10. The CDR3 length is 15 residues. Germline values: CDR1 GTSNPN, CDR2 SVGIG (reference sequence). The CDR3 sequence: CAWRTGGTRRDTQYF. DNA for the CDR3: TGTGCCTGGAGGACGGGGGGGACCCGTCGAGATACGCAGTATTTT. The full variable domain, its missing parts supplied by reference TRBV30 and TRBJ2-3, is SQTIHQWPATLVQPVGSPLSLECTVEGTSNPNLYWYRQAAGRGLQLLFYSVGIGQISSEVPQNLSASRPQDRQFILSSKKLLLSDSGFYLCAWRTGGTRRDTQYFGPGTRLTVL.

The genes are TRBV6-5 and TRBJ2-2; D is ambiguous. The CDR3 consists of 12 residues. Per germline, CDR1 MNHEY and CDR2 SVGAGI. Deletions cut 2 bases from V and 5 bases from J, with 3 bases between. CDR3: CASSYTTGELFF. The CDR3, as DNA: TGTGCCAGCAGTTACACAACCGGGGAGCTGTTTTTT.